This T cell receptor (beta chain) emerged from a study of blood T cell repertoires in COVID-19. Study-wide background: T cells, B-cell-depleted T cells, or PBMCs provided the cDNA or gDNA that served as material.

After removal of 6 bases from V and 3 bases from J, the junction contained 5 bases not matched to a gene. Germline V gene data show CDR1 as MNHEY and CDR2 as SVGAGI. This CDR3 has 14 amino acids. Repertoires were generated with immunoSEQ multiplex PCR, while TCRdb's copy carries only in-frame clones and drops some. The sample shows 140,000 to 150,000 clones, 84% of them seen only once. The receptor was derived from a man between 60 and 75 years old with active or convalescent COVID-19. This chain joins TRBV6-5 and TRBJ1-2; 9 bases match TRBD1. The sequencing sample was made of peripheral blood. This CDR3 is CASSQDRGYYGYTF. CDR3 in DNA: TGTGCCAGCAGCCAGGACAGGGGTTACTATGGCTACACCTTC.